Presented here are 28 T cell receptor beta chains from one specimen sequenced in a study of T cell changes during pregnancy in multiple sclerosis. The assay was immunoSEQ multiplex PCR, and TCRdb's table has in-frame clones only and misses some. The table records approximately 49,000 clones, roughly 92% of them present only once. This specimen consisted of CD4+ T cells from peripheral blood mononuclear cells, obtained in the second trimester of pregnancy. Receptors originate from a female donor in good health, enrolled as a control in a pregnancy study.

The J gene is TRBJ2-3, the V gene TRBV7-9; 8 positions match TRBD2. CDR3 length equals 14 residues. Trimming at V came to 6 bases and at J to 6 bases, leaving 8 bases not matched to a gene. The germline V gene encodes CDR1 SEHNR and CDR2 FQNEAQ (reference sequence). CDR3 region: CASSFSGEGDTQYF. For the CDR3, the DNA is TGTGCCAGCAGTTTTAGCGGGGAGGGTGATACGCAGTATTTT.

The gene calls are TRBV5-1 and TRBJ2-1, with TRBD1 identical over 7 bases. CDR1 SGHRS and CDR2 YFSETQ come from the germline V gene. V dropped 4 bases and J dropped 8; count of bases not matched to a gene: 6. This CDR3 has 13 amino acids. The chain's CDR3 is CASSGGQLDEQFF. CDR3 coding DNA: TGCGCCAGCAGCGGGGGACAGTTGGATGAGCAGTTCTTC. The full variable domain, in which reference TRBV5-1 and TRBJ2-1 provide the parts outside the CDR3, is KAGVTQTPRYLIKTRGQQVTLSCSPISGHRSVSWYQQTPGQGLQFLFEYFSETQRNKGNFPGRFSGRQFSNSRSEMNVSTLELGDSALYLCASSGGQLDEQFFGPGTRLTVL.

This chain links TRBV28 with TRBJ1-2, with 11 bases matching TRBD1. CDR1 is MDHEN, CDR2 SYDVKM, per germline. V shed 3 bases and J 4 bases; nucleotides not matched to a gene: 7. The CDR3 covers 16 residues. The CDR3 coding sequence is TGTGCCAGCAGTTTTCCCAGGACAGGGGGCTTCTATGGCTACACCTTC. Protein: CASSFPRTGGFYGYTF.

V and J are TRBV7-3 and TRBJ2-1, with 9 bases lining up with TRBD2. V shed 3 bases and J 7 bases; nucleotides not matched to a gene: 7. The CDR3 loop spans 15 amino acids. Germline assignment: CDR1 SGHTA and CDR2 FQGTGA. The CDR3 protein is CASSFDSGRANEQFF. The CDR3 nucleotides are TGTGCCAGCAGCTTTGATAGCGGGAGAGCGAATGAGCAGTTCTTC.

V is TRBV5-1 and J is TRBJ2-5, with 8 bases that match TRBD1. The germline V gene encodes CDR1 SGHRS and CDR2 YFSETQ. V was clipped by 4 bases and J by 3 bases; unmatched bases: 2. CDR3 length: 13 amino acids. CDR3 loop: CASSMTGEETQYF. For the CDR3, the DNA is TGCGCCAGCAGCATGACAGGGGAAGAGACCCAGTACTTC.

V and J are TRBV7-9 and TRBJ2-1; possibly TRBD2 for D (5 bases). CDR3 length: 12 residues. V lost 8 bases and J 10 bases, leaving 15 bases between the germline ends. Germline values: CDR1 SEHNR, CDR2 FQNEAQ (reference sequence). The CDR3 reads CASAFIEGEQFF. The CDR3 bases are TGTGCCAGCGCTTTCATCGAGGGAGAGCAGTTCTTC.

This chain joins TRBV11-2 and TRBJ2-2, with TRBD2 matching 10 bases. V shed 4 bases, J shed 6 bases, and the junction held 5 bases outside the gene matches. The length of the CDR3 is 15 residues. The germline V gene has CDR1 SGHAT and CDR2 FQNNGV. DNA for the CDR3: TGTGCCAGCAGCTGGACTAGCGGTGGAGCCGGGGAGCTGTTTTTT. Amino acids: CASSWTSGGAGELFF.

The rearrangement joins TRBV6-5 to TRBJ1-1, with D tentatively TRBD1 (6 bases). Germline-derived CDR1 and CDR2 are MNHEY and SVGAGI. The CDR3 covers 15 residues. The V end lost 6 bases, the J end lost 0 bases, and 14 bases lay between the germline ends. This chain's CDR3 is CASRRDIAMNTEAFF. CDR3 DNA: TGTGCCAGCAGGAGGGACATAGCCATGAACACTGAAGCTTTCTTT.

This clone was counted a single time. This chain joins TRBV11-2 and TRBJ2-1; possibly TRBD2 for D (6 bases). Germline values: CDR1 SGHAT, CDR2 FQNNGV. This CDR3 contains 17 residues. V gave up 10 bases and J gave up 0 bases, with 22 bases separating them. In nucleotides, the CDR3 is TGTGCCACCGCAGCTTATACGTCAGCGGGCTCCTACAATGAGCAGTTCTTC. It codes for CATAAYTSAGSYNEQFF.

This chain connects TRBV2 to TRBJ2-3, with D maybe TRBD2 (6 bases). Germline V gives CDR1 SNHLY, CDR2 FYNNEI. Trimming stripped 4 bases from V and 4 bases from J, with 12 bases between. The CDR3 contains 14 residues. The chain's CDR3 is CASSVGGFADTQYF. CDR3 nucleotide sequence: TGTGCCAGCAGTGTGGGGGGTTTTGCAGATACGCAGTATTTT.

V is TRBV5-4 and J is TRBJ2-7; 7 bases line up with TRBD1. V lost 2 bases and J lost 6; bases outside the gene matches: 5. CDR1 is SGHNT, CDR2 YYREEE, per germline (reference sequence). The length of the CDR3 is 13 residues. The CDR3 nucleotides are TGTGCCAGCAGCTTAACAGGGGAAATCGAGCAGTACTTC. Translating gives CASSLTGEIEQYF.

This clone was detected only a few times. The chain has TRBV2 and TRBJ2-2, with TRBD2 matching over 13 bases. The CDR3 loop spans 15 amino acids. CDR1 is SNHLY and CDR2 is FYNNEI in the germline V gene. The ends lost 6 bases at V and 5 bases at J; junction bases unmatched: 3. CDR3 loop: CASSLGLAGTGELFF. The CDR3 DNA sequence: TGTGCCAGCAGCTTGGGACTAGCGGGAACCGGGGAGCTGTTTTTT.

This clone has only a few counts. The V call is TRBV10-3, the J call TRBJ1-1, with 9 bases that match TRBD1. After removal of 6 bases from V and 2 bases from J, the junction contained 4 bases not matched to a gene. There are 14 residues in the CDR3. The germline gives CDR1 ENHRY, CDR2 SYGVKD. CDR3 sequence (DNA): TGTGCCATCAGCAGACAGGGGGGAAACACTGAAGCTTTCTTT. Residues: CAISRQGGNTEAFF.

The chain recombines TRBV9 with TRBJ2-1, with 7 nucleotides matching TRBD2. Germline-derived CDR1 and CDR2 are SGDLS and YYNGEE. This CDR3 is built from 15 residues. With V trimmed by 5 bases and J by 8 bases, 13 bases remained unmatched. The CDR3 loop is CASSRGGASGYEQFF. The CDR3, as DNA: TGTGCCAGCAGTCGAGGAGGGGCTAGCGGTTATGAGCAGTTCTTC.

This clone was counted a single time. V and J are TRBV9 and TRBJ1-1; D ambiguous. This CDR3 contains 12 residues. Trimming cost V 3 bases and J 10 bases, with 13 bases left between them. Germline assignment: CDR1 SGDLS and CDR2 YYNGEE. The CDR3 is CASSGLGVGAFF. The CDR3 bases are TGTGCCAGCAGCGGACTCGGAGTAGGAGCTTTCTTT. Together with reference TRBV9 and TRBJ1-1, the CDR3 gives the full variable domain: DSGVTQTPKHLITATGQRVTLRCSPRSGDLSVYWYQQSLDQGLQFLIQYYNGEERAKGNILERFSAQQFPDLHSELNLSSLELGDSALYFCASSGLGVGAFFGQGTRLTVV.

The rearrangement links TRBV5-1 to TRBJ1-2, with TRBD1 identical over 8 bases. The CDR3 is made up of 19 amino acids. Trimming cost V 0 bases and J 4 bases; bases outside gene matches: 17. Looked up from germline, CDR1 is SGHRS and CDR2 is YFSETQ. CDR3: CASSLGISRIQGGAYGYTF. The CDR3 DNA reads TGCGCCAGCAGCTTGGGCATATCGCGCATACAGGGGGGGGCCTATGGCTACACCTTC.

CDR3 residues: CASSPARVQGPYTGELFF. CDR3 DNA: TGCGCCAGCAGCCCCGCAAGGGTACAGGGCCCTTATACCGGGGAGCTGTTTTTT. The chain is built from TRBV4-1 and TRBJ2-2, with D tentatively TRBD1 (6 bases). Trimming took off 4 bases at V and 5 bases at J, with 23 bases between the two ends. CDR1 and CDR2 from the germline V gene are MGHRA and YSYEKL. The CDR3 is made up of 18 amino acids.

This clone ranks as medium-sized. The chain is built from TRBV6-1 and TRBJ2-1; 10 nucleotides line up with TRBD2. Trimming took 3 bases from V and 7 from J; bases not matched to a gene: 6. CDR3 size: 15 residues. CDR1 is MNHNS and CDR2 is SASEGT in the germline V gene. As DNA, the CDR3 is TGTGCCAGCAGTGAGCTAGCGGGGGCACAAAATGAGCAGTTCTTC. Protein product: CASSELAGAQNEQFF.

The chain uses TRBV19 and TRBJ1-5, with TRBD1 matching over 7 bases. CDR3 size: 16 residues. CDR1 LNHDA and CDR2 SQIVND come from the germline V gene (reference sequence). V shed 2 bases, J shed 4 bases, and the junction held 8 bases outside the gene matches. The CDR3 sequence: CASSIPQGRGNQPQHF. CDR3 nucleotides: TGTGCCAGTAGTATACCCCAAGGCAGGGGGAATCAGCCCCAGCATTTT.

The rearrangement joins TRBV14 to TRBJ2-6; 11 nucleotides align to TRBD1. Per the germline V gene, CDR1 is SGHDN and CDR2 is FVKESK. V trimming: 2 bases; J trimming: 0 bases; junction bases outside the gene matches: 6. The CDR3 spans 19 residues. The DNA for the CDR3 is TGTGCCAGCAGCCAACTGGGACAGGGGGTCCCCTCTGGGGCCAACGTCCTGACTTTC. As protein: CASSQLGQGVPSGANVLTF.

The chain recombines TRBV5-1 with TRBJ2-1; D may be TRBD2 (5 bases). The V and J ends lost 2 bases and 7 bases respectively, with 19 bases between them. CDR1 and CDR2 from the germline V gene are SGHRS and YFSETQ. The CDR3 consists of 16 residues. The CDR3 reads CASSFGFPASPNEQFF. The CDR3 DNA is TGCGCCAGCAGCTTTGGTTTTCCCGCTAGCCCAAATGAGCAGTTCTTC.

This clone was counted between two and nine times. The chain uses TRBV6-4 and TRBJ1-6; D call uncertain. The CDR3 runs 14 residues. Deletions cut 2 bases from V and 9 bases from J, with 11 bases between. From germline, CDR1 is MRHNA and CDR2 SNTAGT. CDR3 protein: CASSDGGEGSPLHF. The CDR3, as DNA: TGTGCCAGCAGTGACGGCGGGGAAGGTTCACCCCTCCACTTT.

The sample holds one count of this clone. The rearrangement links TRBV7-6 to TRBJ1-1, with D maybe TRBD1 (6 bases). The CDR3 contains 16 residues. Germline CDR1 reads SGHVS; CDR2 reads FNYEAQ. The V gene lost 0 bases and the J gene lost 0 bases, with 11 bases spanning the gap. Written as DNA, the CDR3 is TGTGCCAGCAGCTTAGCGACGGACAGATTGAACACTGAAGCTTTCTTT. It is translated as CASSLATDRLNTEAFF.

CDR3 in DNA: TGCGCCAGCAGCTTGGGTACAGCCACTAACTATGGCTACACCTTC. Its translation is CASSLGTATNYGYTF. This rearrangement joins TRBV5-1 to TRBJ1-2; D is ambiguous. V lost 0 bases and J 0 bases, leaving 9 bases between the germline ends. Germline loops: CDR1 SGHRS, CDR2 YFSETQ. This CDR3 contains 15 residues. Using reference TRBV5-1 and TRBJ1-2 for the parts outside the CDR3, the full variable domain is KAGVTQTPRYLIKTRGQQVTLSCSPISGHRSVSWYQQTPGQGLQFLFEYFSETQRNKGNFPGRFSGRQFSNSRSEMNVSTLELGDSALYLCASSLGTATNYGYTFGSGTRLTVV.

The chain recombines TRBV11-2 with TRBJ2-1; perhaps TRBD1 as D (6 bases). Trimming shortened V by 1 base and J by 2 bases, and 12 bases separated the two germline ends. The germline V gene has CDR1 SGHAT and CDR2 FQNNGV. The CDR3 consists of 16 residues. Here the CDR3 reads CASSLVLQGPYNEQFF. The CDR3, as DNA: TGTGCCAGCAGCTTAGTTTTACAGGGACCCTACAATGAGCAGTTCTTC.

The CDR3: CASSLGGASRLEAFF. In DNA form, the CDR3 reads TGCGCCAGCAGCTTGGGGGGCGCCAGCCGACTTGAAGCTTTCTTT. The chain uses TRBV5-1 and TRBJ1-1; weak D call: TRBD1 (5 bases). This CDR3 contains 15 residues. V was trimmed by 0 bases and J by 7 bases, leaving 16 bases between them. Germline V gene lookup returns CDR1 SGHRS and CDR2 YFSETQ. The entire variable domain, with the rest obtained from reference TRBV5-1 and TRBJ1-1, is as follows: KAGVTQTPRYLIKTRGQQVTLSCSPISGHRSVSWYQQTPGQGLQFLFEYFSETQRNKGNFPGRFSGRQFSNSRSEMNVSTLELGDSALYLCASSLGGASRLEAFFGQGTRLTVV.

The chain recombines TRBV9 with TRBJ2-2, with 9 bases lining up with TRBD1. There are 14 residues in the CDR3. V lost 6 bases and J lost 5; bases outside the gene matches: 5. The V gene's germline CDR1 is SGDLS and CDR2 YYNGEE. The CDR3, as DNA: TGTGCCAGCAACAGGGGGCAAGGGACCGGGGAGCTGTTTTTT. Protein sequence: CASNRGQGTGELFF.

This chain connects TRBV5-5 to TRBJ1-4; 7 bases match TRBD1. V was clipped by 6 bases and J by 0 bases; unmatched bases: 5. Germline CDR1 reads SGHKS; CDR2 reads YYEKEE (reference sequence). This CDR3 is built from 15 residues. As DNA, the CDR3 is TGTGCCAGCACTCACAGGGGAGCAACTAATGAAAAACTGTTTTTT. This sequence encodes CASTHRGATNEKLFF.